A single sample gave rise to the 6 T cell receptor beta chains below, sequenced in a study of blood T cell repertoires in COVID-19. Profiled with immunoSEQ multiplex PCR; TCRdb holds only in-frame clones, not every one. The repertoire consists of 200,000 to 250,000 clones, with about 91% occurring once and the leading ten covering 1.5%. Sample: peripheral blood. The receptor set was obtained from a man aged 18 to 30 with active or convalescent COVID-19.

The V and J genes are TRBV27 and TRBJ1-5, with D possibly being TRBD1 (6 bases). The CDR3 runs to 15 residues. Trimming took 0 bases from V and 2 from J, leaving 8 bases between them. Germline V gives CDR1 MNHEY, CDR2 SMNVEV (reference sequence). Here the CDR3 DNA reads TGTGCCAGCAGTTTATCGGCAGGGGGCAATCAGCCCCAGCATTTT. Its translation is CASSLSAGGNQPQHF.

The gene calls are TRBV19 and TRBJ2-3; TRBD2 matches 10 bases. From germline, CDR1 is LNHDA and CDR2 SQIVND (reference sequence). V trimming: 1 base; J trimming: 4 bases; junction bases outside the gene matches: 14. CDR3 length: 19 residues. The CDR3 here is CASSIAGFSSGSFSDTQYF. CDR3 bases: TGTGCCAGTAGTATAGCGGGTTTTTCTAGCGGGAGTTTCTCAGATACGCAGTATTTT.

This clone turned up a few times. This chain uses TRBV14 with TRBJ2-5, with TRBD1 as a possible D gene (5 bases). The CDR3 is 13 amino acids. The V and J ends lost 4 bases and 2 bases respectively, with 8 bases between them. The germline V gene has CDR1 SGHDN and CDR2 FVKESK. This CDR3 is CASSRGLQETQYF. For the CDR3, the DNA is TGTGCCAGCAGCCGGGGCCTACAAGAGACCCAGTACTTC. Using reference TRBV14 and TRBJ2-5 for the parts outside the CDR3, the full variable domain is EAGVTQFPSHSVIEKGQTVTLRCDPISGHDNLYWYRRVMGKEIKFLLHFVKESKQDESGMPNNRFLAERTGGTYSTLKVQPAELEDSGVYFCASSRGLQETQYFGPGTRLLVL.

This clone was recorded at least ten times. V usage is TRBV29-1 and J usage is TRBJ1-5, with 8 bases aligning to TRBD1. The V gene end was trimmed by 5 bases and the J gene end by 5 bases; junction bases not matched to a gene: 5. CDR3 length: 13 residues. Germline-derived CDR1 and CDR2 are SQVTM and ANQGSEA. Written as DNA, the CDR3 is TGCAGCGTTCGGGACAGGTGGGATCAGCCCCAGCATTTT. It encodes CSVRDRWDQPQHF.

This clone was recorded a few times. CDR3 bases: TGTGCCAGCAGCTTAGTACTTACCTACGAGCAGTACTTC. This gives the protein CASSLVLTYEQYF. The V and J genes are TRBV7-9 and TRBJ2-7; no definite D call. Germline V lookup: CDR1 SEHNR, CDR2 FQNEAQ (reference sequence). V was pared by 1 base and J by 2 bases, with 6 bases between. The CDR3 consists of 13 residues.

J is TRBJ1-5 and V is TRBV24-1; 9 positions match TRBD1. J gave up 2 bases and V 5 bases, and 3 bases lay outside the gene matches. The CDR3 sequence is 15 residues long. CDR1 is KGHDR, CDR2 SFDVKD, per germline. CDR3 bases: TGTGCCACCAGTGCACAGGGGGCAGGCAATCAGCCCCAGCATTTT. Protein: CATSAQGAGNQPQHF.